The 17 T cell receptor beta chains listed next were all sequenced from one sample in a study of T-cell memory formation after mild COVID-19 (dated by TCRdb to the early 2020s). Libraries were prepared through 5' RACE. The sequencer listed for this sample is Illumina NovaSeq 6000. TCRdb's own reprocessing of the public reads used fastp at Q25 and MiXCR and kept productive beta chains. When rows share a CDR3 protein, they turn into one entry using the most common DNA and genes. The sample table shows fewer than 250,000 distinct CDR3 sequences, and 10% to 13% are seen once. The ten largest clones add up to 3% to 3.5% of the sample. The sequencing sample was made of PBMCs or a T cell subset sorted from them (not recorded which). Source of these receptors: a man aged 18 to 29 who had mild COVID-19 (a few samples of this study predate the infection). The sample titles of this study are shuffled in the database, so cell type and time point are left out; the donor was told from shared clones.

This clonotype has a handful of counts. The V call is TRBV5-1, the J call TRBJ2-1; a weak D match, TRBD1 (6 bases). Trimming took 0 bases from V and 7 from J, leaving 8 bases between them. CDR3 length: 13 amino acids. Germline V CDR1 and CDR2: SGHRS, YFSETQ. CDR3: CASSLEQGNEQFF. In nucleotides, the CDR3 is TGCGCCAGCAGCTTGGAACAGGGTAATGAGCAGTTCTTC. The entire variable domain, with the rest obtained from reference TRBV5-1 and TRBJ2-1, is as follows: KAGVTQTPRYLIKTRGQQVTLSCSPISGHRSVSWYQQTPGQGLQFLFEYFSETQRNKGNFPGRFSGRQFSNSRSEMNVSTLELGDSALYLCASSLEQGNEQFFGPGTRLTVL.

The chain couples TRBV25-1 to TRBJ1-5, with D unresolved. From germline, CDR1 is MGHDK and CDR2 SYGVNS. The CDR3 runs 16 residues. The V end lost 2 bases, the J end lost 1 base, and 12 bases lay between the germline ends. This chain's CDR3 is CASSETNSWSNQPQHF. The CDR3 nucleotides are TGTGCCAGCAGTGAAACGAACAGTTGGAGCAATCAGCCCCAGCATTTT.

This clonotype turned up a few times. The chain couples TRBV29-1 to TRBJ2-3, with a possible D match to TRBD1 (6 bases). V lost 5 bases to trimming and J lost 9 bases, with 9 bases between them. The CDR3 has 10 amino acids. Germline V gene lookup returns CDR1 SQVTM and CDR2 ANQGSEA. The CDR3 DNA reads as TGCAGCGTTTCCAGGGGAACGCAGTATTTT. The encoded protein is CSVSRGTQYF.

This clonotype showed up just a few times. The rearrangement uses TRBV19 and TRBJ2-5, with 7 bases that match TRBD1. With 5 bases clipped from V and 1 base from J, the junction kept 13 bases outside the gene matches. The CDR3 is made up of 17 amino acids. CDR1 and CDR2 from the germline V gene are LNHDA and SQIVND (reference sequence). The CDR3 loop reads CASSRTPPRQGQETQYF. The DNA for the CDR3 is TGTGCCAGTAGTCGGACCCCCCCGCGACAGGGCCAAGAGACCCAGTACTTC. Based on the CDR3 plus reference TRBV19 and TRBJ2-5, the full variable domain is DGGITQSPKYLFRKEGQNVTLSCEQNLNHDAMYWYRQDPGQGLRLIYYSQIVNDFQKGDIAEGYSVSREKKESFPLTVTSAQKNPTAFYLCASSRTPPRQGQETQYFGPGTRLLVL.

This CDR3 is CASSFWNRGAPGELFF. Written as DNA, the CDR3 is TGCGCCAGCAGCTTTTGGAACAGGGGTGCCCCCGGGGAGCTGTTTTTT. The V and J genes are TRBV5-1 and TRBJ2-2; 7 nucleotides align to TRBD1. After removal of 2 bases from V and 6 bases from J, the junction contained 10 bases not matched to a gene. Germline loops: CDR1 SGHRS, CDR2 YFSETQ. The CDR3 is 16 residues long.

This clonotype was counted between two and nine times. The DNA for the CDR3 is TGTGCCAGCAGCTTGGCGGGTAGCAGCACTGAAGCTTTCTTT. Protein sequence: CASSLAGSSTEAFF. This chain links TRBV5-5 with TRBJ1-1; D is ambiguous. Trimming left V 0 bases short and J 4 bases short, with 10 bases between. CDR3 length equals 14 residues. Germline CDR1 SGHKS, CDR2 YYEKEE (reference sequence). The full variable domain, in which reference TRBV5-5 and TRBJ1-1 provide the parts outside the CDR3, is DAGVTQSPTHLIKTRGQQVTLRCSPISGHKSVSWYQQVLGQGPQFIFQYYEKEERGRGNFPDRFSARQFPNYSSELNVNALLLGDSALYLCASSLAGSSTEAFFGQGTRLTVV.

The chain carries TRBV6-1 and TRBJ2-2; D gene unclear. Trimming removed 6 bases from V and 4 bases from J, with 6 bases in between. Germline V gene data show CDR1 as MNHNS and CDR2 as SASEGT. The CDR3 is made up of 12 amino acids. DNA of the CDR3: TGTGCCAGCAGAGGAAGCACCGGGGAGCTGTTTTTT. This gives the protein CASRGSTGELFF.

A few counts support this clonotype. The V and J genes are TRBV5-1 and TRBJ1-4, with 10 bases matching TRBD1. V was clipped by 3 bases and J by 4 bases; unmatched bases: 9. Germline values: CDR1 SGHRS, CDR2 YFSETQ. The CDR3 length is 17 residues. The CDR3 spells CASSSIPGQGINEKLFF. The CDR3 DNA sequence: TGCGCCAGCAGCTCGATCCCGGGACAGGGGATTAATGAAAAACTGTTTTTT.

CDR3 residues: CASRLRGDNTGELFF. The CDR3 nucleotides read TGTGCCAGCAGACTGCGGGGGGACAACACCGGGGAGCTGTTTTTT. V and J are TRBV7-9 and TRBJ2-2; 8 bases fit TRBD2. This CDR3 region has 15 residues. Germline values: CDR1 SEHNR, CDR2 FQNEAQ (reference sequence). Trimming at V came to 6 bases and at J to 2 bases, leaving 5 bases not matched to a gene.

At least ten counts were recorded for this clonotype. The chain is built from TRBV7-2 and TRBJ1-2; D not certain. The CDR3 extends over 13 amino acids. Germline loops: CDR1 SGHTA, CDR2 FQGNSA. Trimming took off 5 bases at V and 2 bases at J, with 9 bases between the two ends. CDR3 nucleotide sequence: TGTGCCAGCAGCCCCGACAAGAACTATGGCTACACCTTC. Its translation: CASSPDKNYGYTF.

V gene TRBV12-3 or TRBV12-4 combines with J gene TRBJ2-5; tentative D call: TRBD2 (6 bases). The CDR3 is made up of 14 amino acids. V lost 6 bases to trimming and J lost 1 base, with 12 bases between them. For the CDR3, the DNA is TGTGCCAGCAGCTCTACCGGGGGCCAAGAGACCCAGTACTTC. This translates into CASSSTGGQETQYF.

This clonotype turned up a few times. In DNA, the CDR3 is TGCGCCAGCAGCCGGTTGCCAGGGCCAGAAAGCTCCTACGAGCAGTACTTC. Translated, it gives CASSRLPGPESSYEQYF. The chain combines TRBV5-1 with TRBJ2-7; D is possibly TRBD1 (5 bases). From germline, CDR1 is SGHRS and CDR2 YFSETQ. V dropped 4 bases and J dropped 0 bases, with 20 bases sitting between them. The CDR3 is 17 amino acids.

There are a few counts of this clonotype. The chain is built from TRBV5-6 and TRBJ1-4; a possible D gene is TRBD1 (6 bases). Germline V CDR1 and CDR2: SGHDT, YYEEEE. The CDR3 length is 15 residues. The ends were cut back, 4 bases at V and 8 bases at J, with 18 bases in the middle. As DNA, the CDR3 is TGTGCCAGCAGCCCAAAATCGGGGGCAAGGGAAAAACTGTTTTTT. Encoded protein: CASSPKSGAREKLFF.

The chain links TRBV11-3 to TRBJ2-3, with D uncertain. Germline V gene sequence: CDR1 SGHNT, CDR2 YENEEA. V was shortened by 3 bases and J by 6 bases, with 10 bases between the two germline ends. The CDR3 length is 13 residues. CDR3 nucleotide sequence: TGTGCCAGCAGCTTGGCGGCACCGGATACGCAGTATTTT. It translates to CASSLAAPDTQYF.

CDR3 nucleotide sequence: TGCGCCAGCAGCCAAGCTCCACGGCTCGAGCAGTACTTC. Translating it yields CASSQAPRLEQYF. The chain couples TRBV4-1 to TRBJ2-7; D gene unclear. The V end lost 1 base, the J end lost 6 bases, and 10 bases lay between the germline ends. Germline CDR1 and CDR2: MGHRA and YSYEKL. This CDR3 spans 13 amino acids.

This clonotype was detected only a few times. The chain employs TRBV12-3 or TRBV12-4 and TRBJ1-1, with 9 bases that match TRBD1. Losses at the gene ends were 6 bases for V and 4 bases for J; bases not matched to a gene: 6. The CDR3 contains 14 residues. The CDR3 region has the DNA TGTGCCAGCAGCACCCGGGACAGGGTCACTGAAGCTTTCTTT. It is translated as CASSTRDRVTEAFF.

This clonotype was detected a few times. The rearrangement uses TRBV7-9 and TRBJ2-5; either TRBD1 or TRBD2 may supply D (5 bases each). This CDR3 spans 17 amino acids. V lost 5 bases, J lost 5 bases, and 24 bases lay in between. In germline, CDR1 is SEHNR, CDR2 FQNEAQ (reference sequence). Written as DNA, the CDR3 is TGTGCCAGCAGCCCGGGACCGGCATCCAGCTTCTCGGAGACCCAGTACTTC. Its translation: CASSPGPASSFSETQYF.